This T cell receptor beta chain appears in the sequencing data of a study of OX40 agonist ivuxolimab in advanced cancers. If patients had autoimmune disease history or systemic immunosuppression, they were excluded. Study-wide results and limits: CD8+ T cells were the subset that, on average, had more expanded clones than CD4+. Partial responders treated at 0.1-3.0 mg/kg exhibited clonal expansion among the lowest measured.

The assay was immunoSEQ multiplex PCR, and TCRdb's table has in-frame clones only and misses some. The sample comprises about 64,000 clones, about 80% of which are singletons, and about 2.3% rests with the top ten. In this sample, this clone turned up a few times. The antigen is not known. Sequenced here: CD4+ or CD8+ T cells sorted from blood, sampled in a trial of the OX40 agonist ivuxolimab. The TCR was taken from an adult with an advanced solid tumor such as melanoma, head and neck, liver or kidney cancer.

CDR3 amino acids: CAMCYEQYF. CDR3 sequence (DNA): TGTGCCATGTGCTACGAGCAGTACTTC. This chain uses TRBV9 with TRBJ2-7; no definite D call. CDR1 is SGDLS and CDR2 is YYNGEE in the germline V gene. This CDR3 has 9 amino acids. Trimming pared 9 bases from V and 3 bases from J, leaving 4 bases between.